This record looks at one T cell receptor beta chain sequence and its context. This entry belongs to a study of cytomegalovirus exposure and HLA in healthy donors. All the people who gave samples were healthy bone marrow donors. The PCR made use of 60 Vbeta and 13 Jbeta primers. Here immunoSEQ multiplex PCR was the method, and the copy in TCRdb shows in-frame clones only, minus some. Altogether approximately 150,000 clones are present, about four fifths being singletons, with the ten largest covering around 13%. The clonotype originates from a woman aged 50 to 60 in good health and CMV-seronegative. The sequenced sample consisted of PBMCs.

In nucleotides, the CDR3 is TGTGCCAGCAGTTCGAGGGGGCAAACGAGGACTGAAGCTTTCTTT. Translated, it gives CASSSRGQTRTEAFF. The rearrangement uses TRBV6-5 and TRBJ1-1, with 7 positions matching TRBD1. Germline CDR1 is MNHEY and CDR2 is SVGAGI. CDR3 length: 15 amino acids. V was pared by 4 bases and J by 5 bases, with 10 bases of the junction left unmatched.